Listed here are 32 T cell receptor beta chains from one sample, sequenced in a study of T cells after yellow fever vaccination. TCRdb processed the 5' RACE reads anew with MiXCR; each CDR3 protein has one entry. The sample includes about 300,000 distinct CDR3 sequences, 3.5% to 4.5% of them seen just once. Sequenced here: PBMCs, sampled 5 days after the yellow fever booster vaccination. Receptors were obtained from a man between 18 and 29 years old who received the YFV17D yellow fever vaccine.

This clonotype was picked up many times. V usage is TRBV4-3 and J usage is TRBJ1-1, with a possible D match to TRBD1 (6 bases). Germline CDR1 reads LGHNA; CDR2 reads YSLEER. This CDR3 is 12 amino acids long. Trimming took off 4 bases at V and 8 bases at J, with 11 bases between the two ends. The CDR3 is CASSLAGAEAFF. CDR3 in DNA: TGCGCCAGCAGCCTAGCAGGGGCGGAAGCTTTCTTT.

In this sample, this clonotype turned up many times. The CDR3 nucleotides are TGCGCCAGCAGCCTACTTGGAGGAATGGATGAAAAACTGTTTTTT. This encodes CASSLLGGMDEKLFF. This chain links TRBV4-3 with TRBJ1-4, with D hard to call. The CDR3 runs 15 residues. Germline V gene lookup returns CDR1 LGHNA and CDR2 YSLEER. V was shortened by 4 bases and J by 6 bases, with 15 bases between the two germline ends.

This clonotype has a handful of counts. This sequence joins TRBV6-6 and TRBJ1-1; D call uncertain. There are 15 residues in the CDR3. Trimming stripped 2 bases from V and 1 base from J, with 11 bases between. The germline V gene encodes CDR1 MNHNY and CDR2 SVGAGI (reference sequence). The CDR3 here is CASSYLGVQNTEAFF. The CDR3 DNA sequence: TGTGCCAGCAGTTACCTAGGAGTCCAGAACACTGAAGCTTTCTTT.

This clonotype showed up just a few times. J is TRBJ2-3 and V is TRBV11-2; D ambiguous. The V and J ends lost 5 bases and 2 bases respectively, with 14 bases between them. CDR3 length: 15 amino acids. Germline CDR1 is SGHAT and CDR2 is FQNNGV. As DNA, the CDR3 is TGTGCCAGCAGCCCGCAGAGTACAACCACAGATACGCAGTATTTT. Amino acid sequence: CASSPQSTTTDTQYF. The full variable domain, its missing parts supplied by reference TRBV11-2 and TRBJ2-3, is EAGVAQSPRYKIIEKRQSVAFWCNPISGHATLYWYQQILGQGPKLLIQFQNNGVVDDSQLPKDRFSAERLKGVDSTLKIQPAKLEDSAVYLCASSPQSTTTDTQYFGPGTRLTVL.

This clonotype came up many times. This chain uses TRBV7-9 with TRBJ2-3; D is possibly TRBD1 (5 bases). V was clipped by 5 bases and J by 4 bases, with 22 bases between them. This CDR3 has 17 residues. CDR1 is SEHNR, CDR2 FQNEAQ, per germline (reference sequence). The CDR3 loop is CASSRSQTGPRADTQYF. As DNA, the CDR3 is TGTGCCAGCAGCCGTAGCCAAACCGGGCCCAGGGCAGATACGCAGTATTTT.

V and J are TRBV6-1 and TRBJ2-4, with D unresolved. The V and J ends lost 7 bases and 0 bases respectively, with 10 bases between them. This CDR3 has 14 residues. CDR1 MNHNS and CDR2 SASEGT come from the germline V gene. CDR3 loop: CASKPYLAKNIQYF. The CDR3 DNA is TGTGCCAGCAAGCCGTACTTAGCCAAAAACATTCAGTACTTC.

This clonotype appeared a single time. The J gene is TRBJ2-5, the V gene TRBV19, with a tentative D call TRBD2 (6 bases). CDR3 length: 13 residues. V lost 6 bases, J lost 0 bases, and 8 bases lay in between. Germline assignment: CDR1 LNHDA and CDR2 SQIVND (reference sequence). Here the CDR3 reads CASSGDYQETQYF. CDR3 in DNA: TGTGCCAGTAGCGGGGACTACCAAGAGACCCAGTACTTC.

This clonotype has at least ten counts. This chain's CDR3 is CASSEPGPTTGGYTF. CDR3 sequence (DNA): TGTGCCAGCAGTGAACCGGGACCGACAACGGGGGGCTACACCTTC. This chain uses TRBV25-1 with TRBJ1-2; D is perhaps TRBD1 (5 bases). V was pared by 2 bases and J by 8 bases, with 18 bases between. The CDR3 is made up of 15 amino acids. Germline V gene lookup returns CDR1 MGHDK and CDR2 SYGVNS.

This clonotype has just a few counts. The chain uses TRBV29-1 and TRBJ2-5; 7 bases are a match to TRBD2. The CDR3 length is 15 residues. The J segment lost 5 bases and the V segment lost 0 bases, leaving 9 bases of the junction unmatched. CDR1 is SQVTM and CDR2 is ANQGSEA in the germline V gene. CDR3 sequence: CSVEDGRGAQETQYF. CDR3 coding DNA: TGCAGCGTTGAAGATGGGAGGGGCGCGCAGGAGACCCAGTACTTC.

This clonotype has only a few counts. The V gene is TRBV12-5, the J gene TRBJ1-1; TRBD1 is a possible D gene (5 bases). The CDR3 length is 14 residues. V lost 2 bases, J lost 3 bases, and 10 bases lay in between. Germline CDR1 LGHNT, CDR2 FRNRAP. In nucleotides, the CDR3 is TGTGCTAGTGGTTTGATTGGGGGGGACACTGAAGCTTTCTTT. The encoded protein is CASGLIGGDTEAFF.

This clonotype has a count of ten or more. V usage is TRBV11-2 and J usage is TRBJ1-3, with D possibly matching TRBD1 (6 bases). This CDR3 contains 16 residues. From germline, CDR1 is SGHAT and CDR2 FQNNGV. Trimming shortened V by 4 bases and J by 0 bases, and 13 bases separated the two germline ends. This CDR3 reads CASSSWPRGSGNTIYF. The CDR3 coding sequence is TGTGCCAGCAGCTCATGGCCCAGGGGCTCTGGAAACACCATATATTTT.

This clonotype came up a few times. The chain uses TRBV18 and TRBJ1-1, with D hard to call. Trimming shortened V by 1 base and J by 1 base, and 16 bases separated the two germline ends. CDR3 size: 17 residues. Germline V CDR1 and CDR2: KGHSH, LQKENI. The CDR3 spells CASSPLTLREGNTEAFF. CDR3 DNA: TGTGCCAGCTCACCACTCACCTTACGGGAGGGGAACACTGAAGCTTTCTTT.

The V call is TRBV11-2, the J call TRBJ2-3; 7 bases line up with TRBD2. V dropped 3 bases and J dropped 3; count of bases not matched to a gene: 6. Germline CDR1 and CDR2: SGHAT and FQNNGV. The CDR3 covers 15 residues. The CDR3 loop is CASSFLRTSTDTQYF. The CDR3 DNA sequence: TGTGCCAGCAGCTTCCTTAGGACTAGTACAGATACGCAGTATTTT.

The chain couples TRBV12-3 or TRBV12-4 to TRBJ1-3; D is uncertain. The length of the CDR3 is 13 residues. Trimming removed 6 bases at V and 2 bases at J, with 8 bases between. CDR3 DNA: TGTGCCAGCAGCGAACACACTGGAAACACCATATATTTT. This gives the protein CASSEHTGNTIYF.

This sequence joins TRBV2 and TRBJ2-3; D is possibly TRBD1 or TRBD2 (5 bases each). V lost 8 bases to trimming and J lost 6 bases, with 21 bases between them. CDR1 and CDR2 from the germline V gene are SNHLY and FYNNEI. The CDR3 contains 15 residues. CDR3 residues: CASQRSRESRDTQYF. The CDR3 bases are TGTGCCAGCCAGAGGAGCAGGGAGAGTCGGGATACGCAGTATTTT.

This clonotype was observed many times. The V gene is TRBV5-4, the J gene TRBJ2-1, with TRBD2 matching 8 bases. V lost 4 bases and J lost 5; bases outside the gene matches: 11. The CDR3 spans 16 residues. Germline CDR1 is SGHNT and CDR2 is YYREEE (reference sequence). The CDR3: CASSPGGGGTNNEQFF. Written as DNA, the CDR3 is TGTGCCAGCAGCCCGGGTGGCGGGGGGACCAACAATGAGCAGTTCTTC. The whole variable domain, remainder taken from reference TRBV5-4 and TRBJ2-1, is ETGVTQSPTHLIKTRGQQVTLRCSSQSGHNTVSWYQQALGQGPQFIFQYYREEENGRGNFPPRFSGLQFPNYSSELNVNALELDDSALYLCASSPGGGGTNNEQFFGPGTRLTVL.

The chain joins TRBV7-9 to TRBJ1-2; D uncertain. CDR3 length equals 13 residues. With 6 bases removed from V and 4 bases from J, the gap between germline ends came to 12 bases. Germline CDR1 and CDR2: SEHNR and FQNEAQ (reference sequence). The CDR3 reads CASSRFESYGYTF. The CDR3, as DNA: TGTGCCAGCAGTCGTTTCGAAAGCTATGGCTACACCTTC.

The V gene is TRBV6-5, the J gene TRBJ2-1; a weak D match, TRBD2 (7 bases). CDR1 is MNHEY, CDR2 SVGAGI, per germline. This CDR3 is built from 17 residues. The V gene lost 2 bases and the J gene lost 3 bases, with 17 bases spanning the gap. The CDR3, as DNA: TGTGCCAGCAGTTACCCGGGGGCTGGCGGGGGCTACAATGAGCAGTTCTTC. Translation gives CASSYPGAGGGYNEQFF.

This clonotype was detected a few times. The chain links TRBV12-3 or TRBV12-4 to TRBJ2-2; no clear D. Between the trimmed V and J ends, which lost 2 bases and 6 bases, there was a span of 4 bases. This CDR3 contains 12 residues. CDR3 DNA: TGTGCCAGCAGTTTAAGGCCCGGGGAGCTGTTTTTT. It encodes CASSLRPGELFF.

This clonotype occurred a few times. CDR3 in DNA: TGTGCCAGCAGTTTACAGGGGTACACCGGGGAGCTGTTTTTT. It is translated as CASSLQGYTGELFF. The chain combines TRBV12-3 or TRBV12-4 with TRBJ2-2, with D perhaps matching TRBD1 (6 bases). CDR3 length: 14 residues. Trimming left V 2 bases short and J 3 bases short, with 7 bases between.

The table lists this clonotype with a few counts. V gene TRBV29-1 combines with J gene TRBJ2-7; D not resolved. This CDR3 region has 13 residues. Germline CDR1 SQVTM, CDR2 ANQGSEA. Deletions cut 5 bases from V and 0 bases from J, with 11 bases between. As DNA, the CDR3 is TGCAGCGTTTCAGCGATATCCTCCTACGAGCAGTACTTC. The encoded protein is CSVSAISSYEQYF.

This clonotype has ten or more counts. This chain joins TRBV5-4 and TRBJ1-1; D remains ambiguous. The V gene lost 2 bases and the J gene lost 0 bases, with 11 bases spanning the gap. Germline V gene lookup returns CDR1 SGHNT and CDR2 YYREEE (reference sequence). The CDR3 totals 15 residues. The DNA of the CDR3 is TGTGCCAGCAGCTTCTCGACATCCATGAACACTGAAGCTTTCTTT. It codes for CASSFSTSMNTEAFF.

The gene calls are TRBV5-6 and TRBJ2-5; 9 nucleotides line up with TRBD2. V lost 3 bases and J lost 1; bases outside the gene matches: 4. CDR1 and CDR2 from the germline V gene are SGHDT and YYEEEE. CDR3 size: 15 residues. The CDR3 here is CASSSAGGAQETQYF. The CDR3 DNA sequence: TGTGCCAGCAGCTCAGCGGGGGGCGCCCAAGAGACCCAGTACTTC. The full variable domain, in which reference TRBV5-6 and TRBJ2-5 provide the parts outside the CDR3, is DAGVTQSPTHLIKTRGQQVTLRCSPKSGHDTVSWYQQALGQGPQFIFQYYEEEERQRGNFPDRFSGHQFPNYSSELNVNALLLGDSALYLCASSSAGGAQETQYFGPGTRLLVL.

In this sample, this clonotype turned up many times. The chain combines TRBV5-1 with TRBJ1-4; maybe TRBD1 (6 bases). Trimming removed 4 bases at V and 0 bases at J, with 10 bases between. CDR3 length: 15 residues. Looked up from germline, CDR1 is SGHRS and CDR2 is YFSETQ. CDR3 in amino acids: CASSMGASTNEKLFF. As DNA, the CDR3 is TGCGCCAGCAGCATGGGGGCCTCAACTAATGAAAAACTGTTTTTT.

At least ten counts were recorded for this clonotype. The genes are TRBV3-1 and TRBJ2-5; 9 bases agree with TRBD1. Losses at the gene ends were 1 base for V and 2 bases for J; bases not matched to a gene: 2. Germline values: CDR1 LGHDT, CDR2 YNNKEL (reference sequence). The CDR3 has 15 amino acids. CDR3 DNA: TGTGCCAGCAGCCAAGGTGACAGGGGGCAAGAGACCCAGTACTTC. Its translation: CASSQGDRGQETQYF.

This clonotype has ten or more counts. The chain recombines TRBV7-2 with TRBJ2-5; unclear D gene. CDR3 length equals 16 residues. CDR1 and CDR2 from the germline V gene are SGHTA and FQGNSA. V was shortened by 6 bases and J by 4 bases, with 21 bases between the two germline ends. In nucleotides, the CDR3 is TGTGCCAGCAGGGGTGGGTTCTTTACGGGCGGAGAGACCCAGTACTTC. Translating gives CASRGGFFTGGETQYF.

The rearrangement links TRBV29-1 to TRBJ2-3; no reliable D call. Germline V gives CDR1 SQVTM, CDR2 ANQGSEA. V dropped 3 bases and J dropped 2 bases, with 9 bases sitting between them. The CDR3 totals 13 residues. Here the CDR3 reads CSVDLRFTDTQYF. CDR3 sequence (DNA): TGCAGCGTTGATTTGAGGTTCACAGATACGCAGTATTTT.

This clonotype was detected many times. The V call is TRBV9, the J call TRBJ2-3; unclear D gene. The V and J ends lost 1 base and 1 base respectively, with 10 bases between them. CDR3 length: 15 residues. Per germline, CDR1 SGDLS and CDR2 YYNGEE. The CDR3 region has the DNA TGTGCCAGCAGCGTAAGTGGGTCGGGCACAGATACGCAGTATTTT. The encoded protein is CASSVSGSGTDTQYF.

This clonotype was picked up many times. In DNA form, the CDR3 reads TGTGCCAGCAGTGACCCGACAGGGGCAGGTTGGGAGCAGTACTTC. The encoded protein is CASSDPTGAGWEQYF. The V gene is TRBV2, the J gene TRBJ2-7; 8 nucleotides line up with TRBD1. V lost 3 bases and J lost 7; bases outside the gene matches: 11. Germline lookup yields CDR1 SNHLY and CDR2 FYNNEI. This CDR3 has 15 amino acids.

This clonotype was seen at least ten times. This chain joins TRBV7-8 and TRBJ1-2, with D unresolved. CDR3 length: 15 amino acids. The germline V gene has CDR1 SGHVS and CDR2 FQNEAQ. V was cut by 0 bases and J by 5 bases, with 13 bases left in between. In DNA form, the CDR3 reads TGTGCCAGCAGCTTAGCGCAACGGGCTGGGTATGGCTACACCTTC. Residues: CASSLAQRAGYGYTF.

This clonotype was seen at least ten times. This chain joins TRBV7-9 and TRBJ1-1; no clear D gene. V lost 7 bases, J lost 0 bases, and 9 bases lay in between. Germline CDR1 SEHNR, CDR2 FQNEAQ (reference sequence). This CDR3 has 13 residues. The CDR3 coding sequence is TGTGCCAGCACGGGAGAGGTGAACACTGAAGCTTTCTTT. Protein: CASTGEVNTEAFF.

Ten or more counts support this clonotype. The genes are TRBV11-2 and TRBJ1-6, with 7 nucleotides matching TRBD1. The CDR3 spans 15 residues. V was pared by 5 bases and J by 6 bases, with 7 bases of the junction left unmatched. The germline V gene has CDR1 SGHAT and CDR2 FQNNGV. The CDR3 DNA sequence: TGTGCCAGCAGCCAGCGACAGGGTAGTAATTCACCCCTCCACTTT. Translated, it gives CASSQRQGSNSPLHF.